A selection of T cell receptor beta chains follows, all from one sample in a study of blood T cell repertoires in COVID-19. Some clones are missing from TCRdb's copy, which holds only in-frame ones; the method was immunoSEQ multiplex PCR. The profile shows 20,000 to 30,000 clones, around 93% of them singletons. The sample taken for sequencing was peripheral blood. The receptors come from a human donor in a cohort sampled during active COVID-19. Each CDR3 is given with its conserved first and last residue. A D gene is named only where the DNA matches it firmly. The size field is filled for only some rows; it gives once, few, many or a size class.

j_gene: TRBJ2-7; d_gene: NA; abundance: NA; v_gene: TRBV9; CDR3nt: TGTGCCAGCAGCGTAGATGGGACAACTTACTACGAGCAGTACTTC; CDR3aa: CASSVDGTTYYEQYF
j_gene: TRBJ2-7; d_gene: TRBD2; abundance: NA; v_gene: TRBV5-6; CDR3nt: TGTGCCAGCAGCAAGCAAACTAGCGACGAGCAGTACTTC; CDR3aa: CASSKQTSDEQYF
j_gene: TRBJ2-1; d_gene: NA; abundance: NA; v_gene: TRBV25-1; CDR3nt: TGTGCCAGCAGTGAAGGGGCGAGTCGGCAGTTCTTC; CDR3aa: CASSEGASRQFF
j_gene: TRBJ2-1; d_gene: TRBD2; abundance: NA; v_gene: TRBV4-1; CDR3nt: TGCGCCAGCAGCCAATCCTCACTAGCGGGTTTTGAGCAGTTCTTC; CDR3aa: CASSQSSLAGFEQFF
j_gene: TRBJ1-1; d_gene: NA; abundance: NA; v_gene: TRBV11-3; CDR3nt: TGTGCCAGCAGCTTAGCGGGCAGGGGCCGCACTGAAGCTTTCTTT; CDR3aa: CASSLAGRGRTEAFF
j_gene: TRBJ2-7; d_gene: TRBD1; abundance: once; v_gene: TRBV7-3; CDR3nt: TGTGCCAGCAGTCAGGGGGCGTCCTACGAGCAGTACTTC; CDR3aa: CASSQGASYEQYF
j_gene: TRBJ1-2; d_gene: TRBD1; abundance: NA; v_gene: TRBV25-1; CDR3nt: TGTGCCAGCAGTGAGGCGGGACAGGGGAACTATGGCTACACCTTC; CDR3aa: CASSEAGQGNYGYTF
j_gene: TRBJ2-7; d_gene: TRBD1; abundance: NA; v_gene: TRBV2; CDR3nt: TGTGCCAGCAGTTCTGACAGGGGAAGGACCTACGAGCAGTACTTC; CDR3aa: CASSSDRGRTYEQYF
j_gene: TRBJ1-1; d_gene: TRBD1; abundance: NA; v_gene: TRBV28; CDR3nt: TGTGCCAGCAGTGACCTGACAGGGGGCTTGAACACTGAAGCTTTCTTT; CDR3aa: CASSDLTGGLNTEAFF
j_gene: TRBJ1-1; d_gene: NA; abundance: NA; v_gene: TRBV30; CDR3nt: TGTGCCTGGAGACCAAGGGGGACTGAAGCTTTCTTT; CDR3aa: CAWRPRGTEAFF
j_gene: TRBJ1-5; d_gene: NA; abundance: NA; v_gene: TRBV11-2; CDR3nt: TGTGCCAGCAGCTTGGGCAGGGGAGTGAGCAATCAGCCCCAGCATTTT; CDR3aa: CASSLGRGVSNQPQHF
j_gene: TRBJ2-3; d_gene: TRBD2; abundance: NA; v_gene: TRBV3-1/TRBV3-2; CDR3nt: TGTGCCAGCAGCCATAGCGGGGCTAGCACAGATACGCAGTATTTT; CDR3aa: CASSHSGASTDTQYF
j_gene: TRBJ1-6; d_gene: NA; abundance: NA; v_gene: TRBV5-1; CDR3nt: TGCGCCAGCAGGTGGAGGACGCCGGATAATTCACCCCTCCACTTT; CDR3aa: CASRWRTPDNSPLHF
j_gene: TRBJ1-1; d_gene: NA; abundance: NA; v_gene: TRBV19; CDR3nt: TGTGCCAGTAGTATCTCGGGGATTAGGGATGTGGGAGCTTTCTTT; CDR3aa: CASSISGIRDVGAFF
j_gene: TRBJ2-5; d_gene: TRBD1; abundance: NA; v_gene: TRBV9; CDR3nt: TGTGCCAGCAACAGACAGGGGTTTAAGGAGACCCAGTACTTC; CDR3aa: CASNRQGFKETQYF
j_gene: TRBJ2-1; d_gene: TRBD2; abundance: few; v_gene: TRBV2; CDR3nt: TGTGCCAGCATGGAGAGTGGAACCAGGGTCTTTCTACTAGCGGGATTCCAGTTCTTC; CDR3aa: CASMESGTRVFLLAGFQFF
j_gene: TRBJ2-7; d_gene: NA; abundance: NA; v_gene: TRBV5-4; CDR3nt: TGTGCCAGCAAAGTAGGGGGAGTGGGGGAGCAGTACTTC; CDR3aa: CASKVGGVGEQYF
j_gene: TRBJ2-6; d_gene: TRBD1; abundance: medium-sized; v_gene: TRBV27; CDR3nt: TGTGCCAGCAGTTCGTTAGGGACAGGGCCTGGGGCCAACGTCCTGACTTTC; CDR3aa: CASSSLGTGPGANVLTF
j_gene: TRBJ1-1; d_gene: NA; abundance: NA; v_gene: TRBV19; CDR3nt: TGTGCCAGTAGGGACACCGTGAACACTGAAGCTTTCTTT; CDR3aa: CASRDTVNTEAFF
j_gene: TRBJ2-5; d_gene: TRBD2; abundance: NA; v_gene: TRBV7-2; CDR3nt: TGTGCCAGCAGCTCTATCGGGAGGCAAGAGACCCAGTACTTC; CDR3aa: CASSSIGRQETQYF
j_gene: TRBJ1-5; d_gene: NA; abundance: NA; v_gene: TRBV5-1; CDR3nt: TGCGCCAGCAGCTTGGCCCCCGGGGGGGGTTATCAGCCCCAGCATTTT; CDR3aa: CASSLAPGGGYQPQHF
j_gene: TRBJ1-2; d_gene: TRBD1; abundance: NA; v_gene: TRBV28; CDR3nt: TGTGCCAGCATCACCACACTAGGACAGGGGGACACTAACTATGGCTACACCTTC; CDR3aa: CASITTLGQGDTNYGYTF
j_gene: TRBJ2-1; d_gene: TRBD1; abundance: NA; v_gene: TRBV5-1; CDR3nt: TGCGCCAGCAGCTCCGCTCCGACAGGGGGTCTTTACAATGAGCAGTTCTTC; CDR3aa: CASSSAPTGGLYNEQFF
j_gene: TRBJ2-7; d_gene: NA; abundance: few; v_gene: TRBV7-9; CDR3nt: TGTGCCAGCAGCTCCTCCCCAGCGGAGCAGTACTTC; CDR3aa: CASSSSPAEQYF
j_gene: TRBJ1-2; d_gene: NA; abundance: few; v_gene: TRBV28; CDR3nt: TGTGCCAGCAGTCAGGGGCACGGGGCCTTCGGCTACACCTTC; CDR3aa: CASSQGHGAFGYTF
j_gene: TRBJ2-7; d_gene: NA; abundance: NA; v_gene: TRBV5-1; CDR3nt: TGCGCCAGCGGAGAGGGATACGAGCAGTACTTC; CDR3aa: CASGEGYEQYF
j_gene: TRBJ2-5; d_gene: TRBD2; abundance: NA; v_gene: TRBV5-6; CDR3nt: TGTGCCAGCAGCTTGACTAGCGGGGCACAAGAGACCCAGTACTTC; CDR3aa: CASSLTSGAQETQYF
j_gene: TRBJ2-1; d_gene: TRBD2; abundance: NA; v_gene: TRBV5-3; CDR3nt: TGTGCCAGAAGCTTGGAATCTAGCGGGAGGACGAACAATGAGCAGTTCTTC; CDR3aa: CARSLESSGRTNNEQFF
j_gene: TRBJ1-6; d_gene: TRBD1; abundance: NA; v_gene: TRBV7-2; CDR3nt: TGTGCCAGCAGCGAAGGGACAGGGGGGTATTCACCCCTCCACTTT; CDR3aa: CASSEGTGGYSPLHF
j_gene: TRBJ2-7; d_gene: TRBD1; abundance: once; v_gene: TRBV3-1/TRBV3-2; CDR3nt: TGTGCCAGCAGCCCTACCAGGGGGCCCTACGAGCAGTACTTC; CDR3aa: CASSPTRGPYEQYF
j_gene: TRBJ2-7; d_gene: NA; abundance: NA; v_gene: TRBV29-1; CDR3nt: TGCAGCGTTGGTCGGTGGGGCAGCCAAAAGTTTATCTACGAGCAGTACTTC; CDR3aa: CSVGRWGSQKFIYEQYF
j_gene: TRBJ1-5; d_gene: TRBD1; abundance: NA; v_gene: TRBV3-1/TRBV3-2; CDR3nt: TGTGCCAGCAGCCTGGGACAGGGTTATCTTCAGCCCCAGCATTTT; CDR3aa: CASSLGQGYLQPQHF
j_gene: TRBJ2-1; d_gene: TRBD1; abundance: NA; v_gene: TRBV9; CDR3nt: TGTGCCAGCAGGCCCGGACAGGGTTCCTACAATGAGCAGTTCTTC; CDR3aa: CASRPGQGSYNEQFF
j_gene: TRBJ2-3; d_gene: NA; abundance: NA; v_gene: TRBV29-1; CDR3nt: TGCAGCGTTGGTTGGGACTTTACGATCGGCACAGATACGCAGTATTTT; CDR3aa: CSVGWDFTIGTDTQYF
j_gene: TRBJ2-5; d_gene: NA; abundance: NA; v_gene: TRBV9; CDR3nt: TGTGCCAGCAGCGAACAGGGTGCCCAAGAGACCCAGTACTTC; CDR3aa: CASSEQGAQETQYF
j_gene: TRBJ1-2; d_gene: NA; abundance: once; v_gene: TRBV11-3; CDR3nt: TGTGCCAGCAGCTTAGGCCAGGGGTATGGCTACACCTTC; CDR3aa: CASSLGQGYGYTF
j_gene: TRBJ2-2; d_gene: NA; abundance: NA; v_gene: TRBV7-7; CDR3nt: TGTGCCAGCAGCTCATCGGCGGCCGACACCGGGGAGCTGTTTTTT; CDR3aa: CASSSSAADTGELFF